This is a list of T cell receptor beta chains from one sample in a study of T cells in Graves' hyperthyroidism and ophthalmopathy. TCRdb processed the multiplex PCR reads anew with MiXCR; each CDR3 protein has one entry. The table lists about 260,000 distinct CDR3 sequences, less than 30% of them singletons. Source material: blood. These receptors were obtained from a man aged 35-49 years with Graves' hyperthyroidism that later progressed to Graves' ophthalmopathy. Each CDR3 is given without its conserved first and last residue.

V	J	CDR3
TRBV6-5	TRBJ2-2	ASTGREIAGELF
TRBV7-2	TRBJ2-7	ASSLAGEVHEQY
TRBV20-1	TRBJ2-7	SATKAQGNEQY
TRBV5-1	TRBJ2-7	ASSLAQLRYEQY
TRBV24-1	TRBJ1-5	ATSGGKGAKGQPQH
TRBV28	TRBJ1-5	ASSVARLQGGQPQH
TRBV5-1	TRBJ1-1	ASSQTAQNTEAF
TRBV29-1	TRBJ2-5	SVEGGHIAEETQY
TRBV6-2/TRBV6-3	TRBJ2-7	ASSYPIRGASYEQY
TRBV19	TRBJ2-7	ASSIDPRGTYEQY
TRBV7-8	TRBJ1-2	ASSLSQGDGYT
TRBV20-1	TRBJ2-7	SARVHWRGNSYEQY
TRBV9	TRBJ1-2	ASSVEAREPNYGYT
TRBV24-1	TRBJ2-2	ATSDLPPGHGELF
TRBV30	TRBJ1-1	AWSVQETIGAF
TRBV19	TRBJ1-1	ASSIGRGTEAF
TRBV20-1	TRBJ2-7	SGSGNRVPGEQY
TRBV29-1	TRBJ1-2	SVEDHTGASGYT
TRBV11-2	TRBJ2-2	ASSSKEQANTGELF
TRBV14	TRBJ1-5	ASSQDGARNQPQH
TRBV19	TRBJ2-7	ASTRGQGVAYEQY
TRBV18	TRBJ2-7	ASSPGGIGYEQY
TRBV6-4	TRBJ2-5	ASSDSGDRLETQY
TRBV5-1	TRBJ1-1	ASSSPLSGFTEAF
TRBV6-5	TRBJ2-2	ATGPWGSTGELF
TRBV4-1	TRBJ1-2	ASSTYTTTNYGYT
TRBV6-2/TRBV6-3	TRBJ2-7	ASSPSVYEQY
TRBV28	TRBJ2-2	ASTPGQITGELF
TRBV20-1	TRBJ2-4	SATTGGGDIQY
TRBV28	TRBJ1-2	ASSGQGGAYGYT
TRBV27	TRBJ2-2	ASGGPHTGELF
TRBV6-5	TRBJ1-2	ASSYRAGGYGYT
TRBV19	TRBJ1-1	ASSTGTGHGTEAF
TRBV5-1	TRBJ1-5	ASSLYPGTGDNQPQH
TRBV28	TRBJ1-5	ASSFPSGATRPQH
TRBV11-2	TRBJ1-6	ASSLLVGRANSPLH
TRBV5-1	TRBJ2-1	ASRRTYNEQF
TRBV30	TRBJ1-1	AWSTENTEAF
TRBV29-1	TRBJ1-5	SVGAGGNGPQH
TRBV7-3	TRBJ1-2	ASSEQGASNYGYT
TRBV12-3/TRBV12-4	TRBJ1-1	ASSKQGARAEAF
TRBV3-1	TRBJ2-7	ASSPGLALTYEQY
TRBV11-2	TRBJ2-2	ASSLTGVGELF
TRBV5-1	TRBJ1-1	ASSWGSTGIMGENTEAF
TRBV28	TRBJ1-1	ASSPTGGVWDTEAF
TRBV6-4	TRBJ1-1	ASSDFRSGKAF
TRBV12-3/TRBV12-4	TRBJ2-4	ASSRLRLAGVQLAKNIQY
TRBV7-6	TRBJ1-5	ASSLGPRPDQPQH
TRBV7-8	TRBJ2-7	ASSLVGRAGEQY
TRBV20-1	TRBJ2-5	SARDEAGVYGTQY
TRBV10-3	TRBJ2-5	AIRGTVTQETQY